The clone carrying this T cell receptor beta chain has ten or more counts. Germline CDR1 and CDR2: SGHTA and FQGNSA. V lost 5 bases to trimming and J lost 9 bases; unmatched junction nucleotides: 7. CDR3 length: 13 residues. MiXCR, applied by TCRdb to the RT-PCR reads, yields one record per CDR3 protein. The repertoire holds about 680,000 distinct CDR3 sequences, with 13% to 15% as singletons. The sequence was obtained from a female donor in good health, serving as a healthy control. The V and J genes are TRBV7-2 and TRBJ2-1; 7 bases line up with TRBD2. The sequenced sample was memory CD4+ T cells from blood. The CDR3: CASSIGLVSEQFF. The CDR3, as DNA: TGTGCCAGCAGCATCGGACTAGTCAGTGAGCAGTTCTTC.